This TCR beta chain was obtained from a study of shared clonotypes between healthy human individuals. Study-wide points: Estimated richness values were generally larger in naive subsets than in memory subsets.

In regard to this clone: What it binds is not known.

Trimming took off 5 bases at V and 3 bases at J, with 17 bases between the two ends. The V gene's germline CDR1 is MNHNY and CDR2 SVGAGI (reference sequence). The CDR3 loop spans 15 amino acids. At deep level, the assay was performed. Only in-frame clones appear in the TCRdb table, and some are missing; sequencing was by immunoSEQ multiplex PCR. In the table there are roughly 2 million clones, about 95% of which are singletons. Cells designated naive CD8 were CD45RO-negative and were positively selected for CCR7, with terminally differentiated effector memory CD45RA+ cells excluded. This TCR was recovered from a man younger than 30 in good health. This chain uses TRBV6-6 with TRBJ2-7; D could derive from TRBD1 or TRBD2 (7 bases each). The sequencing sample was made of naive CD8+ T cells sorted from blood. The CDR3 bases are TGTGCCAGCAGTGGGGGGGAGACAGGGCTCTACGAGCAGTACTTC. Its protein is CASSGGETGLYEQYF.